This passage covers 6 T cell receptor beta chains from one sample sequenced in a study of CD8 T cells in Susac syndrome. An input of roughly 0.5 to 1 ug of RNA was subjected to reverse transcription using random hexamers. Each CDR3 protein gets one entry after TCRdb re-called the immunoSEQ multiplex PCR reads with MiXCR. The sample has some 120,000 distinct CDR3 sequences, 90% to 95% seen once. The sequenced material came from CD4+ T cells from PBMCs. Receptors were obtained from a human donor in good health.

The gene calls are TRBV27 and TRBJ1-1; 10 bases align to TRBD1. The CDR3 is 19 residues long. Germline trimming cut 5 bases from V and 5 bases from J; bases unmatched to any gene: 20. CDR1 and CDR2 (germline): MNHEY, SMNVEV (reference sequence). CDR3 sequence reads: CASSPYGSWDRGFNTEAFF. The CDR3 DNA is TGTGCCAGCAGTCCATATGGAAGTTGGGACAGGGGATTTAATACTGAAGCTTTCTTT.

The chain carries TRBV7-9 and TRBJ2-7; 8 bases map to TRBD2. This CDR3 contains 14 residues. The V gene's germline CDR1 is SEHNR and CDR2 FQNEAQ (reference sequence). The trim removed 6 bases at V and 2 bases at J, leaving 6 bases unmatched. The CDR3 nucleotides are TGTGCCAGCAGTCGGGGAGCGGGAGCCTACGAGCAGTACTTC. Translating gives CASSRGAGAYEQYF.

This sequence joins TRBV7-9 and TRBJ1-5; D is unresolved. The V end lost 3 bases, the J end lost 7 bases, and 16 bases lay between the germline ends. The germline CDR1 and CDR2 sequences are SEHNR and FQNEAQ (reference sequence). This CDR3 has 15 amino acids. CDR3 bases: TGTGCCAGCAGCTTGGGCACCCCGACGGGACAGCCCCAGCATTTT. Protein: CASSLGTPTGQPQHF.

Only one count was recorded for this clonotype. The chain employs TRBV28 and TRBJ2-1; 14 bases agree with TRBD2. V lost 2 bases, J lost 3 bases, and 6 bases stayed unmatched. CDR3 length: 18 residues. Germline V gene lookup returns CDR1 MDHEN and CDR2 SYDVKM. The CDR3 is CASSLPRLAGGNYNEQFF. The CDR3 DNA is TGTGCCAGCAGTTTACCACGACTAGCGGGAGGGAACTACAATGAGCAGTTCTTC.

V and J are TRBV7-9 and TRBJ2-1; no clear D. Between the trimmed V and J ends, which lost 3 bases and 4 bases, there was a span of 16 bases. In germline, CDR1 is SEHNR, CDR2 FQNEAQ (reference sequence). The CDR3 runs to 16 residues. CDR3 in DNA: TGTGCCAGCAGCTTTACGACAACACTCCATTACAATGAGCAGTTCTTC. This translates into CASSFTTTLHYNEQFF.

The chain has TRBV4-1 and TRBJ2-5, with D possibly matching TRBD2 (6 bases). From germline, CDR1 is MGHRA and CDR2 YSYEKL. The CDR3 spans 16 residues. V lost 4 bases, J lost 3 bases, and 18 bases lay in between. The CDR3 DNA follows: TGCGCCAGCAGCCCCGGGTTTGCAGGGAGGAAAGAGACCCAGTACTTC. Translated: CASSPGFAGRKETQYF.